Shown below are 30 T cell receptor beta chains from a single sample sequenced in a study of blood T cell repertoires in COVID-19. The repertoire was sequenced with immunoSEQ multiplex PCR; TCRdb's copy has only in-frame clones and lacks some. The sample gives about 180,000 clones, roughly 75% of which show up once; about 6.8% is in the top ten. What was sequenced was peripheral blood. These receptors all come from a man between 65 and 85 years old with active or convalescent COVID-19.

The rearrangement uses TRBV30 and TRBJ2-7; 9 bases agree with TRBD2. This CDR3 spans 15 amino acids. Unmatched junction bases numbered 9, after V lost 2 bases and J lost 4 bases. Germline CDR1 and CDR2: GTSNPN and SVGIG (reference sequence). The CDR3 nucleotides read TGTGCCTGGAGTAGGAGTAGCGGGAGTTCGTACGAGCAGTACTTC. Translated, it gives CAWSRSSGSSYEQYF.

The chain recombines TRBV3-1 (or the pseudogene TRBV3-2) with TRBJ2-1; D ambiguous. The germline V gene encodes CDR1 LGHDT and CDR2 YNNKEL (reference sequence). V lost 4 bases and J 0 bases, leaving 10 bases between the germline ends. The CDR3 extends over 15 amino acids. This chain's CDR3 is CASSPLPSSYNEQFF. The CDR3 DNA reads as TGTGCCAGCAGCCCCCTCCCGAGCTCCTACAATGAGCAGTTCTTC.

This rearrangement joins TRBV30 to TRBJ2-7, with TRBD1 identical over 9 bases. Per the germline V gene, CDR1 is GTSNPN and CDR2 is SVGIG (reference sequence). There are 11 residues in the CDR3. In DNA, the CDR3 is TGTGCATTGACAGGGGGAAACGAGCAGTACTTC. Residues: CALTGGNEQYF.

This rearrangement joins TRBV5-1 to TRBJ2-5; 11 nucleotides match TRBD2. The length of the CDR3 is 16 residues. Germline V lookup: CDR1 SGHRS, CDR2 YFSETQ. V dropped 2 bases and J dropped 3; count of bases not matched to a gene: 6. This chain's CDR3 is CASSFSLAGGEETQYF. DNA of the CDR3: TGCGCCAGCAGCTTCTCCTTAGCGGGGGGGGAAGAGACCCAGTACTTC.

The V and J genes are TRBV27 and TRBJ1-6, with 8 bases matching TRBD1. V trimming: 5 bases; J trimming: 7 bases; junction bases outside the gene matches: 7. Germline CDR1 reads MNHEY; CDR2 reads SMNVEV (reference sequence). The CDR3 contains 15 residues. CDR3 sequence: CASSPADRENSPLHF. The CDR3 bases are TGTGCCAGCAGTCCGGCGGACAGGGAAAATTCACCCCTCCACTTT.

V gene TRBV27 combines with J gene TRBJ2-3, with TRBD2 matching 10 bases. J was trimmed by 3 bases and V by 4 bases; bases with no gene match: 7. The CDR3 sequence is 16 residues long. Germline V gives CDR1 MNHEY, CDR2 SMNVEV (reference sequence). In nucleotides, the CDR3 is TGTGCCAGCAGTTACCTAGAGCGGGGGGGGACAGATACGCAGTATTTT. Residues: CASSYLERGGTDTQYF.

The CDR3 loop is CASSPVLGKGSSANYGYTF. Written as DNA, the CDR3 is TGTGCCAGCAGCCCTGTCCTCGGGAAGGGCAGCTCGGCTAACTATGGCTACACCTTC. The genes are TRBV28 and TRBJ1-2; D call uncertain. The CDR3 spans 19 residues. The V gene lost 6 bases and the J gene lost 0 bases, with 26 bases spanning the gap. Germline CDR1 reads MDHEN; CDR2 reads SYDVKM.

The J gene is TRBJ1-3, the V gene TRBV7-9; TRBD1 matches 8 bases. There are 15 residues in the CDR3. CDR1 and CDR2 from the germline V gene are SEHNR and FQNEAQ (reference sequence). V shed 2 bases and J 4 bases; nucleotides not matched to a gene: 4. The CDR3 bases are TGTGCCAGCAGCTTAAACTCAGGGGGCGGAAACACCATATATTTT. Its protein product is CASSLNSGGGNTIYF. Looking up the rest from reference TRBV7-9 and TRBJ1-3 gives the full variable domain: DTGVSQNPRHKITKRGQNVTFRCDPISEHNRLYWYRQTLGQGPEFLTYFQNEAQLEKSRLLSDRFSAERPKGSFSTLEIQRTEQGDSAMYLCASSLNSGGGNTIYFGEGSWLTVV.

V is TRBV15 and J is TRBJ1-6; D is ambiguous. The germline V and J ends were trimmed by 0 bases and 10 bases, with 4 bases remaining between them. This CDR3 has 12 amino acids. Germline loops: CDR1 LNHNV, CDR2 YYDKDF (reference sequence). The CDR3 spells CATSRDESPLHF. In DNA form, the CDR3 reads TGTGCCACCAGCAGAGATGAGTCACCCCTCCACTTT.

The V gene is TRBV7-2, the J gene TRBJ2-1, with 8 positions matching TRBD1. Germline CDR1 and CDR2: SGHTA and FQGNSA. The CDR3 covers 15 residues. J was trimmed by 6 bases and V by 1 base; bases with no gene match: 5. The CDR3 spells CASSLVLDRVNEQFF. The CDR3 DNA is TGTGCCAGCAGCTTAGTGCTGGACAGGGTCAATGAGCAGTTCTTC.

With respect to this clone: The junction differs from germline at one of its ends, possibly a read error. The chain is built from TRBV19 and TRBJ1-5; 9 bases map to TRBD1. The CDR3 is 17 residues long. The germline V gene has CDR1 LNHDA and CDR2 SQIVND (reference sequence). The CDR3 here is CASRIDRGIGSNQPQHF. As DNA, the CDR3 is TGTGCCAGTAGGATAGACAGGGGGATAGGTAGCAATCAGCCCCAGCATTTT.

The V gene is TRBV29-1, the J gene TRBJ2-1; TRBD2 agrees at 12 bases. The CDR3 runs to 15 residues. The V and J ends lost 6 bases and 4 bases, in that order; junction bases with no gene match: 7. Per the germline V gene, CDR1 is SQVTM and CDR2 is ANQGSEA. CDR3 protein: CSVPRLAGAYNEQFF. The CDR3 region has the DNA TGCAGCGTCCCTAGACTAGCGGGAGCTTACAATGAGCAGTTCTTC.

The V gene is TRBV5-1, the J gene TRBJ1-6, with D uncertain. In germline, CDR1 is SGHRS, CDR2 YFSETQ. The V end was cut by 0 bases, the J end by 8 bases, with 9 bases between. CDR3 length equals 14 residues. CDR3 protein: CASSLDLEDSPLHF. Written as DNA, the CDR3 is TGCGCCAGCAGCTTGGATCTCGAGGATTCACCCCTCCACTTT. The full variable domain, in which reference TRBV5-1 and TRBJ1-6 provide the parts outside the CDR3, is KAGVTQTPRYLIKTRGQQVTLSCSPISGHRSVSWYQQTPGQGLQFLFEYFSETQRNKGNFPGRFSGRQFSNSRSEMNVSTLELGDSALYLCASSLDLEDSPLHFGNGTRLTVT.

The chain joins TRBV11-1 to TRBJ1-1; possible D gene TRBD1, 6 bases. Trimming pared 2 bases from V and 1 base from J, leaving 11 bases between. The CDR3 has 15 residues. The germline V gene encodes CDR1 SGHAT and CDR2 FQDESV (reference sequence). CDR3 loop: CASSLSPRGNTEAFF. DNA of the CDR3: TGTGCCAGCAGCTTATCCCCCAGGGGGAACACTGAAGCTTTCTTT.

CDR3 DNA: TGTGCCAGCAGCCGAATACCGGGACAGGGGGCGATCGGGGAGCTGTTTTTT. Translating gives CASSRIPGQGAIGELFF. V usage is TRBV5-5 and J usage is TRBJ2-2, with 12 bases aligning to TRBD1. J was trimmed by 7 bases and V by 4 bases; bases with no gene match: 11. The germline V gene encodes CDR1 SGHKS and CDR2 YYEKEE (reference sequence). CDR3 length equals 17 residues.

In regard to this clone: The CDR3 does not end in the conserved phenylalanine or tryptophan, so this is likely a read error. The DNA is omitted, as the CDR3 cannot be located on it reliably, and the CDR3 follows TCRdb's listing. This rearrangement joins TRBV27 to TRBJ1-1. Germline CDR1 is MNHEY and CDR2 is SMNVEV (reference sequence). The CDR3 has 9 amino acids, counting both end residues. The CDR3 region is CASSPICER.

The chain employs TRBV20-1 and TRBJ2-3, with D unresolved. The germline V gene has CDR1 DFQATT and CDR2 SNEGSKA (reference sequence). The CDR3 is 10 amino acids. Trimming pared 6 bases from V and 4 bases from J, leaving 5 bases between. The CDR3 region is CSASADTQYF. The CDR3 DNA reads as TGCAGTGCATCCGCAGATACGCAGTATTTT.

Judged by abundance, this clone is medium-sized. V gene TRBV6-5 combines with J gene TRBJ2-1, with D maybe TRBD2 (6 bases). V lost 7 bases and J lost 8, with 15 bases in between. The CDR3 extends over 13 amino acids. From germline, CDR1 is MNHEY and CDR2 SVGAGI. The CDR3 spells CASTSGGPDEQFF. CDR3 nucleotides: TGTGCCAGCACCTCCGGGGGACCGGATGAGCAGTTCTTC.

The rearrangement joins TRBV5-4 to TRBJ2-1, with TRBD2 identical over 9 bases. V trimming: 2 bases; J trimming: 5 bases; junction bases outside the gene matches: 5. CDR1 and CDR2 (germline): SGHNT, YYREEE (reference sequence). This CDR3 has 15 residues. This chain's CDR3 is CASSFGLAGNNEQFF. DNA for the CDR3: TGTGCCAGCAGCTTCGGTCTAGCGGGGAACAATGAGCAGTTCTTC.

The chain uses TRBV5-1 and TRBJ1-4; 9 bases are shared with TRBD1. V lost 0 bases, J lost 5 bases, and 5 bases stayed unmatched. Germline CDR1 and CDR2: SGHRS and YFSETQ. The CDR3 runs 16 residues. The CDR3 protein is CASSLGGQGGNEKLFF. CDR3 sequence (DNA): TGCGCCAGCAGCTTGGGGGGACAGGGCGGGAATGAAAAACTGTTTTTT.

This chain uses TRBV6-6 with TRBJ2-7, with TRBD2 matching 10 bases. The CDR3 is made up of 16 amino acids. Looked up from germline, CDR1 is MNHNY and CDR2 is SVGAGI (reference sequence). J was trimmed by 4 bases and V by 2 bases; bases with no gene match: 8. CDR3 sequence reads: CASSYGPSGSRYEQYF. The DNA for the CDR3 is TGTGCCAGCAGTTACGGTCCTAGCGGGAGTAGGTACGAGCAGTACTTC.

The chain links TRBV6-2 or TRBV6-3 to TRBJ1-5; 7 bases are shared with TRBD1. This CDR3 has 14 residues. V trimming: 3 bases; J trimming: 6 bases; junction bases outside the gene matches: 5. Germline CDR1 and CDR2: MNHEY and SVGEGT. This CDR3 is CASSYNEGAQPQHF. CDR3 in DNA: TGTGCCAGCAGTTATAATGAGGGGGCTCAGCCCCAGCATTTT.

The CDR3 loop is CASSRPGQSNYGYTF. The CDR3 DNA follows: TGTGCCAGCAGTCGGCCGGGACAAAGTAACTATGGCTACACCTTC. The chain joins TRBV5-5 to TRBJ1-2, with D tentatively TRBD1 (6 bases). Germline V gene sequence: CDR1 SGHKS, CDR2 YYEKEE (reference sequence). The CDR3 has 15 residues. Trimming removed 5 bases at V and 1 base at J, with 15 bases between.

This sequence joins TRBV3-1 (or the pseudogene TRBV3-2) and TRBJ1-1; the D gene is possibly TRBD1 (6 bases). The CDR3 loop spans 15 amino acids. CDR1 and CDR2 (germline): LGHDT, YNNKEL (reference sequence). The V end lost 3 bases, the J end lost 8 bases, and 19 bases lay between the germline ends. The CDR3 region is CASSHMLIQGTEAFF. CDR3 DNA sequence: TGTGCCAGCAGCCATATGTTGATTCAGGGGACCGAAGCTTTCTTT.

The chain combines TRBV6-1 with TRBJ1-2; the match to TRBD1 covers 7 bases. There are 12 residues in the CDR3. Germline loops: CDR1 MNHNS, CDR2 SASEGT. V lost 1 base to trimming and J lost 12 bases; unmatched junction nucleotides: 5. CDR3 DNA: TGTGCCAGCAGTGAAGGTAGCAGGGGGGACACCTTC. It specifies CASSEGSRGDTF.

The V gene is TRBV7-8, the J gene TRBJ2-3; 11 bases agree with TRBD2. The CDR3 has 15 amino acids. V was clipped by 5 bases and J by 2 bases; unmatched bases: 3. Germline V gives CDR1 SGHVS, CDR2 FQNEAQ. The CDR3 DNA reads as TGTGCCAGCAGCGGGACTAGCGGCTACACAGATACGCAGTATTTT. Translation: CASSGTSGYTDTQYF.

The chain is built from TRBV9 and TRBJ2-1; 8 positions agree with TRBD2. The germline V gene has CDR1 SGDLS and CDR2 YYNGEE. V was pared by 1 base and J by 4 bases, with 7 bases of the junction left unmatched. The CDR3 consists of 16 residues. Written as DNA, the CDR3 is TGTGCCAGCAGCGTACAAGCGGGGGAGGGTTACAATGAGCAGTTCTTC. Its translation is CASSVQAGEGYNEQFF.

J is TRBJ1-4 and V is TRBV4-3; 10 nucleotides line up with TRBD1. The junction had 8 bases not matched to a gene; V was cut back by 2 bases and J by 2 bases. Germline loops: CDR1 LGHNA, CDR2 YSLEER. CDR3 size: 18 residues. This CDR3 is CASSQRRQGATTNEKLFF. In DNA, the CDR3 is TGCGCCAGCAGCCAAAGGAGACAGGGGGCCACTACTAATGAAAAACTGTTTTTT.

In the case of this clone: Other nucleotide sequences in the sample specify the same CDR3. The V call is TRBV9, the J call TRBJ1-1; D perhaps matches TRBD1 (5 bases). This CDR3 is built from 13 residues. The germline V gene has CDR1 SGDLS and CDR2 YYNGEE. The V gene lost 1 base and the J gene lost 2 bases, with 6 bases spanning the gap. CDR3 in amino acids: CASSVTGNTEAFF. DNA of the CDR3: TGTGCCAGCAGCGTAACAGGTAACACTGAAGCTTTCTTT.

The chain combines TRBV29-1 with TRBJ2-1, with 12 bases that match TRBD2. V lost 8 bases and J lost 9; bases outside the gene matches: 17. Germline-derived CDR1 and CDR2 are SQVTM and ANQGSEA. The CDR3 extends over 16 amino acids. In DNA form, the CDR3 reads TGCAGCCCCGTGGGGGTGACTAGCGGGGGCCTAACTGAGCAGTTCTTC. Translated: CSPVGVTSGGLTEQFF.